A single sample is the source of the 18 T cell receptor beta chains below, sequenced in a study of blood T cells in healthy people across ages. A J-beta primer mix and a sample-barcoded 5' primer were used in a second PCR of roughly 6 to 11 cycles. MiXCR, run by TCRdb on the 5' RACE reads, gives a single entry per CDR3 protein. Of about 1.5 million distinct CDR3 sequences listed, about 45% are singletons. What was sequenced was blood. These receptors originate from a woman aged 18-29 years in good health.

V and J are TRBV7-9 and TRBJ1-1; unclear D gene. Germline CDR1 SEHNR, CDR2 FQNEAQ (reference sequence). Trimming removed 7 bases from V and 4 bases from J, with 10 bases in between. This CDR3 contains 12 residues. The CDR3 sequence is CASNWVGTEAFF. The CDR3 DNA follows: TGTGCCAGCAACTGGGTCGGCACTGAAGCTTTCTTT.

With respect to this clonotype: An end of the junction differs from the germline gene, which may be a read error. The genes are TRBV7-8 and TRBJ2-3, with 9 bases aligning to TRBD2. Per the germline V gene, CDR1 is SGHVS and CDR2 is FQNEAQ. CDR3 length equals 16 residues. The CDR3 nucleotides are TGTGCCGGCAGCCCCTCTAGCGGGAAACTCACAGATACGCAGTATTTT. Translating it yields CAGSPSSGKLTDTQYF.

The chain has TRBV20-1 and TRBJ2-1, with unresolved D. Per the germline V gene, CDR1 is DFQATT and CDR2 is SNEGSKA (reference sequence). The CDR3 sequence is 12 residues long. Trimming stripped 4 bases from V and 9 bases from J, with 13 bases between. The CDR3 DNA sequence: TGCAGTGCTAAAAAGACGTCGGGTGAGCAGTTCTTC. Residues: CSAKKTSGEQFF.

This sequence joins TRBV3-1 and TRBJ2-5; the D is unclear. Trimming left V 3 bases short and J 2 bases short, with 10 bases between. Germline assignment: CDR1 LGHDT and CDR2 YNNKEL (reference sequence). CDR3 size: 14 residues. The CDR3 nucleotides are TGTGCCAGCAGCCACGGCAGGCCTCAAGAGACCCAGTACTTC. Its protein product is CASSHGRPQETQYF.

The chain is built from TRBV29-1 and TRBJ2-5, with D possibly matching TRBD1 (6 bases). This CDR3 region has 13 residues. Germline-derived CDR1 and CDR2 are SQVTM and ANQGSEA. Trimming took off 1 base at V and 5 bases at J, with 11 bases between the two ends. The CDR3 DNA follows: TGCAGCGTTGAAGCAGGGGAGCGCGAGACCCAGTACTTC. Translation gives CSVEAGERETQYF.

A few counts support this clonotype. This chain uses TRBV20-1 with TRBJ2-7; TRBD2 might be the D (6 bases). From germline, CDR1 is DFQATT and CDR2 SNEGSKA (reference sequence). This CDR3 has 16 residues. V was pared by 1 base and J by 0 bases, with 16 bases between. CDR3 sequence (DNA): TGCAGTGCTAGAGGGCTAGCGACGACTAGCTCCTACGAGCAGTACTTC. It yields the protein CSARGLATTSSYEQYF.

This clonotype was detected only a few times. This chain joins TRBV12-3 or TRBV12-4 and TRBJ2-1; 9 bases map to TRBD2. This CDR3 is built from 16 residues. Unmatched junction bases numbered 8, after V lost 6 bases and J lost 2 bases. The chain's CDR3 is CASRSAGGGAYNEQFF. In nucleotides, the CDR3 is TGTGCCAGCAGGTCGGCGGGCGGGGGGGCCTACAATGAGCAGTTCTTC.

The V and J genes are TRBV7-9 and TRBJ2-7; D remains ambiguous. Deletions cut 5 bases from V and 2 bases from J, with 13 bases between. The V gene's germline CDR1 is SEHNR and CDR2 FQNEAQ (reference sequence). The length of the CDR3 is 14 residues. CDR3 amino acids: CASSAPLSTYEQYF. CDR3 nucleotides: TGTGCCAGCAGCGCCCCCCTCTCAACCTACGAGCAGTACTTC.

In DNA, the CDR3 is TGTGCCAGCAGTTACTTCGACTCCCAAGAGACCCAGTACTTC. Protein: CASSYFDSQETQYF. The chain carries TRBV6-2 or TRBV6-3 and TRBJ2-5; D gene unclear. Germline V gives CDR1 MNHEY, CDR2 SVGEGT. V was clipped by 1 base and J by 1 base, with 7 bases between them. The CDR3 totals 14 residues.

In the case of this clonotype: Possible read error: a much larger clone is one base away. J is TRBJ2-5 and V is TRBV6-2 or TRBV6-3; D is possibly TRBD2 (6 bases). Germline V gives CDR1 MNHEY, CDR2 SVGEGT. V lost 2 bases, J lost 13 bases, and 14 bases lay in between. The length of the CDR3 is 12 residues. The CDR3 DNA reads as TGTGCCAGCAGTTACCGGAGGGACGAGCGGTACTTC. Amino acid sequence: CASSYRRDERYF.

This clonotype was found many times. The CDR3 DNA sequence: TGTGCCAGCAGTTGGACTAGCGCATACAATGAGCAGTTCTTC. The encoded protein is CASSWTSAYNEQFF. The chain uses TRBV2 and TRBJ2-1, with 9 bases aligning to TRBD2. Germline loops: CDR1 SNHLY, CDR2 FYNNEI. The CDR3 spans 14 residues. Trimming cost V 5 bases and J 4 bases; bases outside gene matches: 3.

The sample holds a few counts of this clonotype. The chain joins TRBV12-3 or TRBV12-4 to TRBJ1-1; perhaps TRBD1 as D (5 bases). This CDR3 comprises 11 residues. Deletions cut 7 bases from V and 11 bases from J, with 14 bases between. The CDR3 loop is CASTPGYGAFF. The CDR3 DNA reads TGTGCCAGCACTCCAGGGTACGGGGCTTTCTTT.

V usage is TRBV4-2 and J usage is TRBJ1-2; no reliable D call. The CDR3 is made up of 15 amino acids. The germline V and J ends were trimmed by 0 bases and 8 bases, with 16 bases remaining between them. CDR1 is LGHNA and CDR2 is YNFKEQ in the germline V gene. CDR3 region: CASSQDRSGWEGYTF. In nucleotides, the CDR3 is TGTGCCAGCAGCCAAGATCGGTCAGGATGGGAAGGCTACACCTTC.

V usage is TRBV5-1 and J usage is TRBJ2-1, with 7 bases aligning to TRBD2. The end of the DNA aligns better with TRBJ2-7, so the J call may be wrong. CDR1 is SGHRS and CDR2 is YFSETQ in the germline V gene. The CDR3 runs 15 residues. CDR3 bases: TGCGCCAGCAGCGTCAGGGAGGGCTCCTACAATGAGCAGTACTTC. The encoded protein is CASSVREGSYNEQYF.

V usage is TRBV5-1 and J usage is TRBJ2-5; 8 nucleotides align to TRBD2. V lost 7 bases and J lost 5; bases outside the gene matches: 7. Germline-derived CDR1 and CDR2 are SGHRS and YFSETQ. This CDR3 has 13 residues. CDR3 nucleotides: TGCGCCAGCTGGACTAGCTCTCGGGAGACCCAGTACTTC. This gives the protein CASWTSSRETQYF. The full variable domain, in which reference TRBV5-1 and TRBJ2-5 provide the parts outside the CDR3, is KAGVTQTPRYLIKTRGQQVTLSCSPISGHRSVSWYQQTPGQGLQFLFEYFSETQRNKGNFPGRFSGRQFSNSRSEMNVSTLELGDSALYLCASWTSSRETQYFGPGTRLLVL.

This clonotype was counted between two and nine times. The V call is TRBV12-3 or TRBV12-4, the J call TRBJ2-2; either TRBD1 or TRBD2 may supply D (6 bases each). There are 14 residues in the CDR3. V was pared by 3 bases and J by 6 bases, with 11 bases between. CDR3 residues: CASSLLRGPGELFF. The CDR3, as DNA: TGTGCCAGCAGTTTGCTCCGGGGGCCCGGGGAGCTGTTTTTT.

This clonotype was recorded many times. J is TRBJ1-2 and V is TRBV2, with no clear D. CDR1 SNHLY and CDR2 FYNNEI come from the germline V gene. The CDR3 length is 13 residues. Trimming removed 3 bases from V and 2 bases from J, with 7 bases in between. In nucleotides, the CDR3 is TGTGCCAGCAGTGAGAACGCCAACTATGGCTACACCTTC. Its protein product is CASSENANYGYTF.

V usage is TRBV27 and J usage is TRBJ2-4, with D perhaps TRBD2 (5 bases). Gene TRBJ2-7 matches the end of the DNA better, so the J call may be wrong. This CDR3 spans 13 amino acids. In germline, CDR1 is MNHEY, CDR2 SMNVEV (reference sequence). For the CDR3, the DNA is TGTGCCAGCAGTCGGCGTCGGGGCTACGAGCAGTACTTC. Protein: CASSRRRGYEQYF.